This TCR beta chain was obtained from a study of blood T cell repertoires in COVID-19. A single count supports this clone. Generated by immunoSEQ multiplex PCR, the TCRdb table keeps only in-frame clones and is missing some. Of under 150,000 clones listed, over 80% are singletons. Participant-reported clinical history was the basis for cohort assignment. Among Cohort 3 donors, those recovered had two negative PCRs, clearance, or symptom resolution. Germline V gene lookup returns CDR1 MRHNA and CDR2 SNTAGT. V lost 9 bases, J lost 9 bases, and 11 bases stayed unmatched. CDR3 length: 12 residues. The TCR sequence derives from a man younger than 45 who had recovered from COVID-19. The chain carries TRBV6-4 and TRBJ2-7; 7 nucleotides align to TRBD1. Specimen: PBMCs or T cells enriched from blood (not recorded which). The CDR3 bases are TGTGCCAGATCAGGGGGTGACCGCGGGCAGTACGTC. Its translation: CARSGGDRGQYV.